A single sample gave rise to the 8 T cell receptor beta chains below, sequenced in a study of cytomegalovirus exposure and HLA in healthy donors. PCR primers comprised 60 Vbeta and 13 Jbeta primers. TCRdb's table, derived via immunoSEQ multiplex PCR, lists solely in-frame clones and lacks some. The sample includes roughly 200,000 clones, approximately 80% of them seen just once. The sequencing input was PBMCs. All receptors come from a female donor in good health and CMV-seronegative.

This chain uses TRBV6-5 with TRBJ2-7; weak D call: TRBD1 (6 bases). V gave up 0 bases and J gave up 2 bases, with 8 bases separating them. This CDR3 spans 14 amino acids. CDR1 is MNHEY and CDR2 is SVGAGI in the germline V gene. The CDR3 here is CASSYSGTPYEQYF. The DNA for the CDR3 is TGTGCCAGCAGTTACTCCGGGACACCCTACGAGCAGTACTTC.

The V and J genes are TRBV28 and TRBJ1-3; D unclear. CDR1 MDHEN and CDR2 SYDVKM come from the germline V gene. The CDR3 length is 15 residues. The V end lost 3 bases, the J end lost 0 bases, and 9 bases lay between the germline ends. The CDR3 sequence: CASSFGVSSGNTIYF. DNA of the CDR3: TGTGCCAGCAGTTTTGGAGTCAGCTCTGGAAACACCATATATTTT.

Comments on this clone: Other DNA variants within this sample encode the same CDR3. The rearrangement uses TRBV2 and TRBJ2-3; 12 nucleotides align to TRBD2. This CDR3 comprises 15 residues. J lost 3 bases, V lost 4 bases, and 2 bases had no gene match. CDR1 and CDR2 from the germline V gene are SNHLY and FYNNEI. CDR3 sequence (DNA): TGTGCCAGCAGTGGACTAGCGGGGGTGACAGATACGCAGTATTTT. Its translation: CASSGLAGVTDTQYF.

In DNA form, the CDR3 reads TGTGCTACCCGGGGGGTGGAAGGAAGCACAGATACGCAGTATTTT. Its translation is CATRGVEGSTDTQYF. V usage is TRBV6-6 and J usage is TRBJ2-3, with TRBD2 matching over 7 bases. The CDR3 has 15 amino acids. Germline lookup yields CDR1 MNHNY and CDR2 SVGAGI (reference sequence).

The chain has TRBV28 and TRBJ1-2; the D is unclear. This CDR3 contains 12 residues. Trimming took 3 bases from V and 3 from J, leaving 5 bases between them. CDR1 MDHEN and CDR2 SYDVKM come from the germline V gene. CDR3 bases: TGTGCCAGCAGTTTCCGTGACTATGGCTACACCTTC. Protein product: CASSFRDYGYTF.

On this clone: One end of the junction varies from germline; a read error may be responsible. The chain couples TRBV7-9 to TRBJ2-2, with D maybe TRBD1 (5 bases). Per germline, CDR1 SEHNR and CDR2 FQNEAQ (reference sequence). This CDR3 comprises 15 residues. CDR3 region: CSSSLASGPSGELFF. Here the CDR3 DNA reads TGTTCCAGCAGCTTAGCATCAGGGCCGTCCGGGGAGCTGTTTTTT.

V gene TRBV5-1 combines with J gene TRBJ2-1, with D possibly TRBD1 on 6 matching bases. The V gene's germline CDR1 is SGHRS and CDR2 YFSETQ. The CDR3 has 15 residues. Trimming removed 8 bases at V and 3 bases at J, with 18 bases between. CDR3 amino acids: CASIRDTKLYNEQFF. Written as DNA, the CDR3 is TGCGCCAGTATTCGGGACACCAAACTCTACAATGAGCAGTTCTTC.

As to this clone: The conserved phenylalanine or tryptophan is not found at the CDR3 terminus, so this likely reflects a read error. J is TRBJ2-2 and V is TRBV9, with a possible D match to TRBD2 (5 bases). This CDR3 is built from 14 residues. Germline CDR1 SGDLS, CDR2 YYNGEE. Trimming removed 0 bases at V and 4 bases at J, with 7 bases between. The CDR3 is CASSVGTFTGELFL. The CDR3 nucleotides read TGTGCCAGCAGCGTAGGGACTTTCACCGGGGAGCTGTTTCTT.